This T cell receptor (beta chain) derives from a study of blood T cells in healthy people across ages. General study points: Strong correlation linked observed beta diversity and percent naive T cells.

Germline trimming cut 5 bases from V and 6 bases from J; bases unmatched to any gene: 7. Germline V gene data show CDR1 as DFQATT and CDR2 as SNEGSKA (reference sequence). The CDR3 has 13 residues. The authors ran a second PCR of about 6 to 12 cycles using a sample-barcoded 5' primer and a J-beta primer mix. Sequencing yielded, for each sample, at least 3 million paired-end reads carrying CDR3. A single record per CDR3 protein comes from TCRdb applying MiXCR to the 5' RACE reads. The sample carries approximately 670,000 distinct CDR3 sequences, roughly 41% recorded once. A remark on this clonotype: Its antigen remains unknown.

The clonotype was recovered from a man older than 75 in good health. Sequenced: blood. This chain connects TRBV20-1 to TRBJ2-5; 9 bases line up with TRBD1. The CDR3 spells CSAGTGPRQTQYF. DNA of the CDR3: TGCAGTGCTGGGACAGGGCCCCGACAGACCCAGTACTTC.